The present T cell receptor (beta chain) was sequenced within a study of cytomegalovirus exposure and HLA in healthy donors. In the study overall: Most donors, 81% of a few hundred genotyped, fell in the Caucasian-associated ancestry cluster.

Study outcomes and limitations: Donor immune exposure was known only as CMV serostatus. Some TCR beta chains (164 of them) were listed as cytomegalovirus-associated.

The V end was cut by 1 base, the J end by 2 bases, with 16 bases between. Germline CDR1 and CDR2: MGHRA and YSYEKL. The CDR3 loop spans 17 amino acids. Both 60 Vbeta primers and 13 Jbeta primers went into the PCR. Produced via immunoSEQ multiplex PCR; TCRdb's table is partial and in-frame only. Of about 220,000 clones in the sample, just over 75% were seen once. In the case of this clone: Its target is unknown.

The rearrangement uses TRBV4-1 and TRBJ2-3; no firm D call. Input material: PBMCs. The TCR comes from a man younger than 30 in good health and CMV-seronegative. CDR3 coding DNA: TGCGCCAGCAGCCAAGGAAATGTGCGGCTACTCACAGATACGCAGTATTTT. Residues: CASSQGNVRLLTDTQYF.